The following is a T cell receptor (beta chain) sequence with its context. The CDR3 has 14 amino acids. Germline values: CDR1 ENHRY, CDR2 SYGVKD. This specimen comes from a study of monozygotic twins with inflammatory bowel disease. TCRdb processed the 5' RACE reads again and assigns one entry to each CDR3 protein, with no DNA. The listing records about 200,000 distinct CDR3 sequences. Whole-blood total RNA was extracted without T cell sorting. The sample was blood. This receptor was obtained from a human donor with ulcerative colitis or Crohn's disease, or a healthy co-twin of an affected twin (not recorded which). The rearrangement joins TRBV10-3 to TRBJ1-2. This CDR3 reads CAISDSPRGYGYTF.